The 19 T cell receptor beta chains in this list originate from one sample, sequenced in a study of blood T cell repertoires in COVID-19. Generated by immunoSEQ multiplex PCR, the TCRdb table keeps only in-frame clones and is missing some. In the table there are roughly 330,000 clones, 87% of which are singletons. The sequencing sample was made of PBMCs or T cells enriched from blood (not recorded which). These receptors were taken from a woman aged 25 to 39 who had recovered from COVID-19.

This chain uses TRBV2 with TRBJ2-1, with 9 bases lining up with TRBD2. The CDR3 is 16 amino acids. With 5 bases clipped from V and 9 bases from J, the junction kept 14 bases outside the gene matches. CDR1 SNHLY and CDR2 FYNNEI come from the germline V gene. CDR3 residues: CASSRQRRGGSTEQFF. CDR3 nucleotide sequence: TGTGCCAGCAGTAGGCAAAGGCGGGGGGGTTCCACTGAGCAGTTCTTC.

The CDR3 DNA reads TGTGCCAGCAGCGATCACAGGGGGTCTGGAAACACCATATATTTT. It encodes CASSDHRGSGNTIYF. This rearrangement joins TRBV7-2 to TRBJ1-3, with 8 bases fitting TRBD1. With 5 bases clipped from V and 1 base from J, the junction kept 4 bases outside the gene matches. The length of the CDR3 is 15 residues. Germline V gives CDR1 SGHTA, CDR2 FQGNSA.

In regard to this clone: The same CDR3 is also encoded by other DNA sequences in this sample. V gene TRBV7-9 combines with J gene TRBJ2-7; 7 positions agree with TRBD2. The CDR3 is made up of 13 amino acids. Germline V gene sequence: CDR1 SEHNR, CDR2 FQNEAQ (reference sequence). V lost 5 bases, J lost 0 bases, and 1 base stayed unmatched. The CDR3 coding sequence is TGTGCCAGCAGCGGGAGGGACTCCTACGAGCAGTACTTC. This gives the protein CASSGRDSYEQYF.

V usage is TRBV4-2 and J usage is TRBJ1-1, with D possibly being TRBD1 (6 bases). CDR3 length: 14 residues. V was pared by 4 bases and J by 5 bases, with 14 bases between. Looked up from germline, CDR1 is LGHNA and CDR2 is YNFKEQ. For the CDR3, the DNA is TGTGCCAGCAGCCCGCTCAGGGGTGGGACTGAAGCTTTCTTT. Protein sequence: CASSPLRGGTEAFF.

The table lists this clone with a count of one. V and J are TRBV27 and TRBJ2-2; 7 bases agree with TRBD1. The CDR3 is 14 amino acids. V lost 6 bases, J lost 3 bases, and 4 bases stayed unmatched. CDR1 is MNHEY and CDR2 is SMNVEV in the germline V gene (reference sequence). This chain's CDR3 is CASRKDRYTGELFF. CDR3 bases: TGTGCCAGCAGGAAGGACAGGTACACCGGGGAGCTGTTTTTT.

This chain uses TRBV10-3 with TRBJ2-2, with a weak D call TRBD2 (6 bases). V lost 0 bases and J 6 bases, leaving 8 bases between the germline ends. The CDR3 is made up of 14 amino acids. Germline V gives CDR1 ENHRY, CDR2 SYGVKD. CDR3 sequence reads: CAISESGGAGELFF. CDR3 nucleotides: TGTGCCATCAGTGAGTCGGGGGGTGCCGGGGAGCTGTTTTTT.

This clone has a handful of counts. The chain combines TRBV2 with TRBJ1-4; the match to TRBD1 covers 8 bases. The V gene end was trimmed by 7 bases and the J gene end by 7 bases; junction bases not matched to a gene: 11. CDR1 is SNHLY and CDR2 is FYNNEI in the germline V gene. The CDR3 has 15 amino acids. The CDR3, as DNA: TGTGCCAGCATTACGGCCAGGGGGCCTAGTGAAAAACTGTTTTTT. Its protein is CASITARGPSEKLFF.

This clone was seen once. The rearrangement links TRBV7-9 to TRBJ2-2; maybe TRBD2 (5 bases). This CDR3 spans 17 amino acids. The V gene's germline CDR1 is SEHNR and CDR2 FQNEAQ (reference sequence). V was clipped by 2 bases and J by 3 bases, with 16 bases between them. CDR3 protein: CASSLWSTERHTGELFF. In DNA, the CDR3 is TGTGCCAGCAGCTTATGGTCAACCGAGCGGCACACCGGGGAGCTGTTTTTT.

The chain has TRBV7-3 and TRBJ2-2; TRBD1 matches at 7 bases. Germline assignment: CDR1 SGHTA and CDR2 FQGTGA. V shed 5 bases, J shed 3 bases, and the junction held 6 bases outside the gene matches. The CDR3 length is 15 residues. CDR3 coding DNA: TGTGCCAGCAGCCCAGGGGGTTTGGACACCGGGGAGCTGTTTTTT. It yields the protein CASSPGGLDTGELFF.

The chain has TRBV5-4 and TRBJ2-1, with 7 bases aligning to TRBD2. Germline V CDR1 and CDR2: SGHNT, YYREEE (reference sequence). The ends lost 2 bases at V and 4 bases at J; junction bases unmatched: 6. The CDR3 loop spans 15 amino acids. This CDR3 reads CASSLTGGTYNEQFF. In DNA form, the CDR3 reads TGTGCCAGCAGCTTAACGGGGGGAACTTACAATGAGCAGTTCTTC.

The chain carries TRBV18 and TRBJ1-5; 9 bases agree with TRBD1. This CDR3 is built from 14 residues. The junction had 5 bases not matched to a gene; V was cut back by 2 bases and J by 9 bases. Germline loops: CDR1 KGHSH, CDR2 LQKENI. CDR3 bases: TGTGCCAGCTCACCAGACAGGGGGAACGGGCCCCAGCATTTT. This gives the protein CASSPDRGNGPQHF.

This clone occurred once. V usage is TRBV12-2 and J usage is TRBJ1-5; the table's D call of TRBD1 was not tested on the DNA. TRBV12-2 is assigned pseudogene status. This CDR3 spans 14 amino acids. CDR3 DNA sequence: TGTGCAAGTCGCTTGACAGGGAGCAATCAGCCCCAGCATTTT. It encodes CASRLTGSNQPQHF.

This clone was observed once. The V and J genes are TRBV28 and TRBJ2-3; 8 bases are shared with TRBD1. The germline gives CDR1 MDHEN, CDR2 SYDVKM. The trim removed 5 bases at V and 0 bases at J, leaving 13 bases unmatched. This CDR3 spans 18 amino acids. The chain's CDR3 is CASSRDRRRLSSTDTQYF. CDR3 DNA sequence: TGTGCCAGCAGTCGGGACAGGCGACGCCTTTCTAGCACAGATACGCAGTATTTT. Drawing the rest from reference TRBV28 and TRBJ2-3, the complete variable domain is DVKVTQSSRYLVKRTGEKVFLECVQDMDHENMFWYRQDPGLGLRLIYFSYDVKMKEKGDIPEGYSVSREKKERFSLILESASTNQTSMYLCASSRDRRRLSSTDTQYFGPGTRLTVL.

This chain joins TRBV3-1 (or the pseudogene TRBV3-2) and TRBJ2-1; TRBD2 agrees at 10 bases. V gave up 1 base and J gave up 10 bases; unmatched junction bases: 7. CDR1 is LGHDT, CDR2 YNNKEL, per germline (reference sequence). The CDR3 spans 15 residues. CDR3 sequence reads: CASSQVSGGAQEQFF. CDR3 DNA: TGTGCCAGCAGCCAAGTAAGCGGGGGGGCTCAGGAGCAGTTCTTC.

The rearrangement joins TRBV2 to TRBJ1-2; 7 bases agree with TRBD1. V shed 4 bases, J shed 4 bases, and the junction held 3 bases outside the gene matches. Germline V gene lookup returns CDR1 SNHLY and CDR2 FYNNEI. The CDR3 is 13 amino acids. CDR3 bases: TGTGCCAGCAGTGGAAGGGGGCCCTATGGCTACACCTTC. Protein: CASSGRGPYGYTF.

This chain joins TRBV7-6 and TRBJ2-5, with a possible D match to TRBD2 (7 bases). V dropped 3 bases and J dropped 2 bases, with 16 bases sitting between them. Germline V gives CDR1 SGHVS, CDR2 FNYEAQ. The CDR3 spans 16 residues. The chain's CDR3 is CASSFKPAGAQETQYF. DNA for the CDR3: TGTGCCAGCAGCTTCAAACCTGCGGGGGCTCAAGAGACCCAGTACTTC.

This clone was found a few times. This sequence joins TRBV13 and TRBJ1-2, with D tentatively TRBD1 (6 bases). Trimming removed 0 bases from V and 7 bases from J, with 9 bases in between. Germline-derived CDR1 and CDR2 are PRHDT and FYEKMQ (reference sequence). The CDR3 is 13 amino acids. CDR3 bases: TGTGCCAGCAGCTTAGGAAACAGGGCTGGCTACACCTTC. Translation: CASSLGNRAGYTF. Drawing the rest from reference TRBV13 and TRBJ1-2, the complete variable domain is AAGVIQSPRHLIKEKRETATLKCYPIPRHDTVYWYQQGPGQDPQFLISFYEKMQSDKGSIPDRFSAQQFSDYHSELNMSSLELGDSALYFCASSLGNRAGYTFGSGTRLTVV.

The J gene is TRBJ2-1, the V gene TRBV6-2 or TRBV6-3, with D tentatively TRBD2 (5 bases). CDR3 length equals 17 residues. V was trimmed by 1 base and J by 4 bases, leaving 17 bases between them. The V gene's germline CDR1 is MNHEY and CDR2 SVGEGT. CDR3 protein: CASSYLPGRFGYNEQFF. The CDR3 region has the DNA TGTGCCAGCAGTTACTTGCCGGGAAGGTTTGGGTACAATGAGCAGTTCTTC.

V gene TRBV4-1 combines with J gene TRBJ2-7; 7 bases fit TRBD1. CDR1 is MGHRA, CDR2 YSYEKL, per germline. This CDR3 has 14 amino acids. V lost 4 bases and J lost 4; bases outside the gene matches: 7. The CDR3 sequence: CASSRPGQQYEQYF. DNA for the CDR3: TGCGCCAGCAGCCGCCCGGGACAGCAGTACGAGCAGTACTTC.